This T cell receptor (beta chain) was recovered during a study of regulatory T cells in long-lasting Graves disease. The time point was: newly diagnosed GD, antithyroid drugs for less than 3 months. PBMCs were the source of the RNA used for TCR sequencing. A volume of 7 to 9 milliliters of peripheral blood was collected in EDTA tubes. V was clipped by 6 bases and J by 5 bases; unmatched bases: 11. The CDR3 covers 15 residues. Germline assignment: CDR1 MGHRA and CDR2 YSYEKL. In building TCR beta libraries, iRepertoire HTBI primers were used together with Arm-PCR of CDR3 regions. TCRdb redid the calling of the multiplex PCR reads with MiXCR, one entry per CDR3 protein. The sample has roughly 420,000 distinct CDR3 sequences, about a sixth seen once.

The chain couples TRBV4-1 to TRBJ2-3, with 7 nucleotides matching TRBD1. The sample in question was peripheral blood mononuclear cells (PBMCs), obtained at new diagnosis, from a patient treated with antithyroid drugs. The TCR originated in a female donor with Graves disease. The CDR3 here is CASSIGGEKKDTQYF. CDR3 DNA: TGCGCCAGCAGTATAGGGGGCGAGAAGAAAGATACGCAGTATTTT.